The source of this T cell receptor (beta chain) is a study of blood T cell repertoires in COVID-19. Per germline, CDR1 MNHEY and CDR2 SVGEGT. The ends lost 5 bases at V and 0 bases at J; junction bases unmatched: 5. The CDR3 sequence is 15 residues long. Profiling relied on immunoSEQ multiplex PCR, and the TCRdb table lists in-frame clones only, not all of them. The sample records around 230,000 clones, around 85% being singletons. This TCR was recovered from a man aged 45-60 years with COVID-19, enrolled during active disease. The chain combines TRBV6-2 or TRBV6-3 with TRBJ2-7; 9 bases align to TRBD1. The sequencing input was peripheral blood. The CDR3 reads CASSPGQGYSYEQYF. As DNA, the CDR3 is TGTGCCAGCAGTCCGGGACAGGGATACTCCTACGAGCAGTACTTC.